The 6 T cell receptor beta chains below come from one sample, sequenced in a study of blood T cells in healthy people across ages. Primed by a sample-barcoded 5' primer and a J-beta primer mix, a second PCR proceeded for about 7 to 11 cycles. TCRdb re-analysed the 5' RACE reads in MiXCR, keeping a single row per CDR3 protein. The repertoire holds about 680,000 distinct CDR3 sequences, with approximately 50% as singletons. The specimen sequenced was blood. These receptors were collected from an older woman in good health.

The chain links TRBV12-3 or TRBV12-4 to TRBJ1-2; D is possibly TRBD1 (5 bases). The CDR3 totals 13 residues. Trimming took 8 bases from V and 3 from J, leaving 13 bases between them. The CDR3 region has the DNA TGTGCCAGCGGGACGGGTCACGACTATGGCTACACCTTC. Its translation is CASGTGHDYGYTF.

The chain links TRBV20-1 to TRBJ1-3; a weak D match, TRBD1 (5 bases). The CDR3 totals 15 residues. V was cut by 6 bases and J by 0 bases, with 15 bases left in between. Per the germline V gene, CDR1 is DFQATT and CDR2 is SNEGSKA (reference sequence). The CDR3 here is CSATKGPNSGNTIYF. For the CDR3, the DNA is TGCAGTGCCACGAAGGGACCAAACTCTGGAAACACCATATATTTT.

The CDR3 nucleotides read TGTGCCAGCAGTGACAGGGGGCAACCCCCAGATACGCAGTATTTT. Translated, it gives CASSDRGQPPDTQYF. This chain uses TRBV2 with TRBJ2-3, with TRBD1 matching over 8 bases. Looked up from germline, CDR1 is SNHLY and CDR2 is FYNNEI. The CDR3 contains 15 residues. J was trimmed by 4 bases and V by 3 bases; bases with no gene match: 6.

Points on this clonotype: One end of the junction varies from germline; a read error may be responsible. The chain recombines TRBV25-1 with TRBJ2-5; TRBD1 matches at 10 bases. Germline assignment: CDR1 MGHDK and CDR2 SYGVNS. The CDR3 length is 15 residues. As DNA, the CDR3 is TGTGCCAGCAGTGATAGGACAGGGGGACAAGAGACCCGGTACTTC. Its translation: CASSDRTGGQETRYF.

The V call is TRBV20-1, the J call TRBJ2-1; 8 nucleotides match TRBD2. The CDR3 has 14 amino acids. Germline trimming cut 3 bases from V and 4 bases from J; bases unmatched to any gene: 5. Germline V gives CDR1 DFQATT, CDR2 SNEGSKA (reference sequence). As DNA, the CDR3 is TGCAGTGCTAGGGATAGCGGGGCGTACAATGAGCAGTTCTTC. Its translation: CSARDSGAYNEQFF.

V gene TRBV12-3 or TRBV12-4 combines with J gene TRBJ1-1; a possible D gene is TRBD1 (5 bases). Trimming removed 3 bases at V and 3 bases at J, with 11 bases between. This CDR3 comprises 14 residues. This CDR3 is CASSLGLSDTEAFF. The CDR3 bases are TGTGCCAGCAGTTTGGGACTCTCGGACACTGAAGCTTTCTTT.